A selection of T cell receptor beta chains follows, all from one sample in a study of beta chain features in type 1 diabetes. The assay was immunoSEQ multiplex PCR, and TCRdb's table has in-frame clones only and misses some. This sample has 50,000 or so clones, with less than 55% found just once. The sequenced sample was Tregs from blood. The receptor source for this set is a man aged 25 to 40 with type 1 diabetes. The CDR3 runs from the conserved cysteine through the conserved F or W. D genes are given only for firm matches. The size field is filled for only some rows; it gives once, few, many or a size class.

V	J	D	size	CDR3	DNA
TRBV29-1	TRBJ2-5	.	few	CSVDLGGDGETQYF	TGCAGCGTTGACCTAGGGGGAGATGGAGAGACCCAGTACTTC
TRBV19	TRBJ1-5	TRBD1	.	CASSTGQHNQPQHF	TGTGCCAGTAGTACGGGACAGCACAATCAGCCCCAGCATTTT
TRBV18	TRBJ2-7	.	.	CASSPDSIRSYEQYF	TGTGCCAGCTCTCCGGACAGCATTCGATCCTACGAGCAGTACTTC
TRBV4-3	TRBJ1-1	.	.	CASSQEAGRETEAFF	TGCGCCAGCAGCCAAGAGGCTGGGAGAGAAACTGAAGCTTTCTTT
TRBV11-2	TRBJ2-3	.	few	CASQFGGTDTQYF	TGTGCCAGCCAATTCGGGGGTACAGATACGCAGTATTTT
TRBV18	TRBJ2-5	.	few	CASSLADQETQYF	TGTGCCAGCTCACTAGCGGACCAAGAGACCCAGTACTTC
TRBV19	TRBJ2-1	.	.	CASRTLAGISSYNEQFF	TGTGCCAGTAGGACCCTGGCAGGCATAAGCTCCTACAATGAGCAGTTCTTC
TRBV27	TRBJ1-2	TRBD1	.	CASSLGQPSVYGYTF	TGTGCCAGCAGCCTGGGACAGCCGTCGGTCTATGGCTACACCTTC
TRBV7-6	TRBJ1-2	.	.	CASSSGYTF	TGTGCCAGCAGCTCAGGCTACACCTTC
TRBV6-1	TRBJ2-7	TRBD1	.	CASNPGQGVLEQYF	TGTGCCAGCAATCCGGGACAGGGGGTGCTTGAGCAGTACTTC
TRBV5-6	TRBJ2-2	.	.	CASSSGEANTGELFF	TGTGCCAGCAGTTCAGGTGAAGCGAACACCGGGGAGCTGTTTTTT
TRBV5-6	TRBJ2-2	.	few	CASGRGTGELFF	TGTGCCAGCGGACGAGGGACCGGGGAGCTGTTTTTT
TRBV27	TRBJ2-1	TRBD1	.	CASSFQGESNEQFF	TGTGCCAGCAGTTTTCAGGGGGAATCCAATGAGCAGTTCTTC
TRBV10-3	TRBJ2-6	.	.	CAISESGGGANVLTF	TGTGCCATCAGTGAGTCCGGGGGTGGGGCCAACGTCCTGACTTTC
TRBV27	TRBJ1-5	.	.	CASSDLPGEPQHF	TGTGCCAGCAGTGACCTCCCCGGGGAGCCCCAGCATTTT
TRBV15	TRBJ1-1	.	.	CATSRLEQGSTEAFF	TGTGCCACCAGCAGACTCGAACAGGGCTCCACTGAAGCTTTCTTT
TRBV5-1	TRBJ1-4	.	once	CASSFRRGLGEKLFF	TGCGCCAGCAGCTTCCGAAGGGGCTTAGGTGAAAAACTGTTTTTT
TRBV15	TRBJ1-2	.	.	CATSRTGTFMDYGYTF	TGTGCCACCAGCAGGACCGGGACATTCATGGACTATGGCTACACCTTC
TRBV5-5	TRBJ2-7	TRBD1	.	CASSLGGTGKIYEQYF	TGTGCCAGCAGCTTGGGTGGGACAGGAAAGATCTACGAGCAGTACTTC
TRBV2	TRBJ2-6	TRBD1	.	CASSTPGQGLSGANVLTF	TGTGCCAGCAGTACACCGGGACAGGGTCTCTCTGGGGCCAACGTCCTGACTTTC
TRBV6-1	TRBJ1-5	TRBD1	.	CASNVRGNSNQPQHF	TGTGCCAGCAACGTCAGGGGGAATAGCAATCAGCCCCAGCATTTT
TRBV2	TRBJ1-1	.	.	CASRGDKRGYTEAFF	TGTGCCAGCAGGGGCGACAAAAGGGGATACACTGAAGCTTTCTTT
TRBV7-9	TRBJ1-1	.	.	CASSLEVGRGGNTEAFF	TGTGCCAGCAGCTTAGAAGTCGGAAGAGGGGGGAACACTGAAGCTTTCTTT
TRBV7-3	TRBJ2-3	.	.	CASSSQGGAGDTQYF	TGTGCCAGCAGCTCTCAAGGGGGAGCCGGCGATACGCAGTATTTT
TRBV5-4	TRBJ2-1	TRBD2	few	CASSHASGGRNEQFF	TGTGCCAGCAGCCACGCTAGCGGGGGCCGGAATGAGCAGTTCTTC
TRBV9	TRBJ1-1	.	few	CASSVEGRGTEAFF	TGTGCCAGCAGCGTAGAGGGCAGGGGTACTGAAGCTTTCTTT
TRBV4-3	TRBJ1-2	TRBD1	.	CASSSTGQGASHYGYTF	TGCGCCAGCAGCTCTACGGGACAGGGGGCTTCCCACTATGGCTACACCTTC
TRBV30	TRBJ2-1	TRBD2	few	CAWSVPTSGRGAYNEQFF	TGTGCCTGGAGTGTACCCACTAGCGGGAGAGGCGCCTACAATGAGCAGTTCTTC
TRBV18	TRBJ2-1	.	.	CASSPQDREQFF	TGTGCCAGCTCACCCCAAGACAGAGAGCAGTTCTTC
TRBV7-9	TRBJ1-1	.	few	CASSLEEGTEAFF	TGTGCCAGCAGCTTAGAGGAGGGGACTGAAGCTTTCTTT
TRBV28	TRBJ2-7	.	few	CASSKTPSWYEQYF	TGTGCCAGCAGCAAAACCCCAAGCTGGTACGAGCAGTACTTC
TRBV5-1	TRBJ2-2	TRBD2	.	CASSTYSGITGELFF	TGCGCCAGCAGCACCTATAGCGGGATCACCGGGGAGCTGTTTTTT
TRBV5-1	TRBJ2-6	.	few	CASSGDSGANVLTF	TGCGCCAGCTCGGGGGACTCTGGGGCCAACGTCCTGACTTTC
TRBV28	TRBJ2-7	TRBD1	.	CASRQAGQGPYEQYF	TGTGCCAGCAGGCAAGCGGGACAGGGGCCCTACGAGCAGTACTTC
TRBV7-9	TRBJ2-3	TRBD1	.	CASSFDRAGDTQYF	TGTGCCAGCAGTTTTGACAGGGCTGGGGATACGCAGTATTTT
TRBV5-4	TRBJ2-2	TRBD2	.	CASSSGLAGGLTSNTGELFF	TGTGCCAGCAGCTCGGGTTTAGCGGGAGGGCTTACGTCGAACACCGGGGAGCTGTTTTTT
TRBV29-1	TRBJ2-5	TRBD2	few	CSADPLAGFQETQYF	TGCAGCGCTGACCCCCTAGCGGGGTTCCAAGAGACCCAGTACTTC
TRBV10-3	TRBJ2-7	.	.	CAISVRATLSYEQYF	TGTGCCATCAGTGTGCGGGCTACTCTGTCTTACGAGCAGTACTTC
TRBV7-9	TRBJ2-5	.	.	CASSQSRGLPETQYF	TGTGCCAGCAGCCAATCCCGGGGACTTCCAGAGACCCAGTACTTC
TRBV6-5	TRBJ2-1	.	few	CASSRSYNEQFF	TGTGCCAGCAGTCGCTCCTACAATGAGCAGTTCTTC